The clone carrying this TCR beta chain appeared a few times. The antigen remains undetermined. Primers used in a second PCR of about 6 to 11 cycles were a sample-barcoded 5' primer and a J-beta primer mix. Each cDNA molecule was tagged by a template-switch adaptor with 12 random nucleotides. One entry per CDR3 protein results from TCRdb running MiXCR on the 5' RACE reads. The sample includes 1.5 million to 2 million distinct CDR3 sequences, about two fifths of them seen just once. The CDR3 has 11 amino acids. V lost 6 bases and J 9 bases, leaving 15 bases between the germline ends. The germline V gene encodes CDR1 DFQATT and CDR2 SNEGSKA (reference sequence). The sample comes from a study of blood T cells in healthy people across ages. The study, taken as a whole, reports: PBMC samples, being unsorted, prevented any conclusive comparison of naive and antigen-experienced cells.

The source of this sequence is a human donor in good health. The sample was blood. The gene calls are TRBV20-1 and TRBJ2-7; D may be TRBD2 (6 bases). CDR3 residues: CSAPRDGRQYF. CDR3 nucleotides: TGCAGTGCACCGCGGGACGGCAGGCAGTACTTC.